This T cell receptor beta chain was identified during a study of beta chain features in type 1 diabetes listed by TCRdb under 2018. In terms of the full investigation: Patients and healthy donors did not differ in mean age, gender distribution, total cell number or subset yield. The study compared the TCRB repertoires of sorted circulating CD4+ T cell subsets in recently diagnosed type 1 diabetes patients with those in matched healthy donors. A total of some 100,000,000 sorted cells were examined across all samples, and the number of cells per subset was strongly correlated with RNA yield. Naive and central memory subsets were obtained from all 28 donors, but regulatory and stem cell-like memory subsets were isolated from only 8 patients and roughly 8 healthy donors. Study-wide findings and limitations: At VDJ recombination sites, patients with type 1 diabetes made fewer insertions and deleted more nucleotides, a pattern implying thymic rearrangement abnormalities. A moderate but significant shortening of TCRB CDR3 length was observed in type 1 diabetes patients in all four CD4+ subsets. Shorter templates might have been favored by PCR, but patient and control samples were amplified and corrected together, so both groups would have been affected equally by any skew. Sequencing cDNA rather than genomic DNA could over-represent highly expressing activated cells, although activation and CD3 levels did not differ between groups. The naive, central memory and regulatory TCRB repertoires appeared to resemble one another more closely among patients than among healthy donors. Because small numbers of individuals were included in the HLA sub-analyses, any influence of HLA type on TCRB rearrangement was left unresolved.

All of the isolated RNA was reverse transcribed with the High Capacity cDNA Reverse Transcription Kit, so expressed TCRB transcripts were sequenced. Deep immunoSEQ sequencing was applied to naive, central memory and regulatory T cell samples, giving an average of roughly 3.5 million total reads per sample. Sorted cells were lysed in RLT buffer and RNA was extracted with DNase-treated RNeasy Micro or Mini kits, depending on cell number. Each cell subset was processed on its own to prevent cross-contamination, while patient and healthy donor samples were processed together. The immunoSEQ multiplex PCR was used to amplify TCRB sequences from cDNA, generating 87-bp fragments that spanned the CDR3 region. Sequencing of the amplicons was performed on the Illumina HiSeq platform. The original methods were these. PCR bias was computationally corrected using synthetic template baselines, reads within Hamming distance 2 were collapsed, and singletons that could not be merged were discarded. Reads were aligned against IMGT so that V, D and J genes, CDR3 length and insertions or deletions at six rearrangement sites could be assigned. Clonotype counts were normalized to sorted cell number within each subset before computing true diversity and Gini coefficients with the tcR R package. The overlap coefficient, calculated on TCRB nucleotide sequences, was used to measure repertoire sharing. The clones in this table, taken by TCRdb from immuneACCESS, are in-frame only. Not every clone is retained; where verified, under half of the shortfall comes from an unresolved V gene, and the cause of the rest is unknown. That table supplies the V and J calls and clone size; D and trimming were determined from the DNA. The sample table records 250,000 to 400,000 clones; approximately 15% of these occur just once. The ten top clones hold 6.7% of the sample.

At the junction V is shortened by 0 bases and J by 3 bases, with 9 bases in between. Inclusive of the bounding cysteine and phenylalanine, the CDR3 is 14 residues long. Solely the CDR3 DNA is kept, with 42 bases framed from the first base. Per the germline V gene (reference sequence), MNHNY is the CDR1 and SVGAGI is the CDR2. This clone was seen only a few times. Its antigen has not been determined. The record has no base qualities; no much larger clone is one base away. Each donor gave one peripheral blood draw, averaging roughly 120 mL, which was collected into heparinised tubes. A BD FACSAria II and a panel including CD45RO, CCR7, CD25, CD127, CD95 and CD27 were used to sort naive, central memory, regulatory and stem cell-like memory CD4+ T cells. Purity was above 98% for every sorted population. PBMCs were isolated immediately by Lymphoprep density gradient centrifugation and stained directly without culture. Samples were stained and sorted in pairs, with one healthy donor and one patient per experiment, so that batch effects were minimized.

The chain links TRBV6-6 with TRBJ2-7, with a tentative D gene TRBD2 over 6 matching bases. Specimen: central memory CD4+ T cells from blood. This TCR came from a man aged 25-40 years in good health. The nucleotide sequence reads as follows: TGTGCCAGCAGTTACTCGACGGGGGACTACGAGCAGTACTTC. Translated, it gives CASSYSTGDYEQYF.